This T cell receptor (beta chain) was obtained from a study of blood T cell repertoires in COVID-19. Study overall: Specimens from acute and convalescent COVID-19 originated in the United States, Italy and Spain. T cells, B-cell-depleted T cells, or PBMCs provided the cDNA or gDNA that served as material.

The trim removed 5 bases at V and 4 bases at J, leaving 10 bases unmatched. This CDR3 has 17 amino acids. CDR1 is LNHDA, CDR2 SQIVND, per germline (reference sequence). Some clones are missing from TCRdb's copy, which holds only in-frame ones; the method was immunoSEQ multiplex PCR. This table holds under 300,000 clones, around 89% found once. The chain carries TRBV19 and TRBJ2-1; 11 bases are shared with TRBD2. The receptor was isolated from a woman between 40 and 50 years old with acute or convalescent COVID-19. Specimen: peripheral blood. The CDR3 nucleotides read TGTGCCAGTAGTTCCCGGGCCGGGACTAGCGGATACAATGAGCAGTTCTTC. Translation gives CASSSRAGTSGYNEQFF.